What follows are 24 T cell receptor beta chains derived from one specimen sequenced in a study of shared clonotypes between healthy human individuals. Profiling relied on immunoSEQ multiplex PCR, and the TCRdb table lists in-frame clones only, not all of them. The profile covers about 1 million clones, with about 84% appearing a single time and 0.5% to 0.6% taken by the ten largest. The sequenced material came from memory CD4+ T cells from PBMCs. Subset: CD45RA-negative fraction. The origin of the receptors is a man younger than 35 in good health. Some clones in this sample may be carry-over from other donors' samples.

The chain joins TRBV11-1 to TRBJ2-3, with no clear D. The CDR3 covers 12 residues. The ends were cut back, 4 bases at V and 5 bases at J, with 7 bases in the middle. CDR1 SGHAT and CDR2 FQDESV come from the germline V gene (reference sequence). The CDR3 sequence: CASSSAGDTQYF. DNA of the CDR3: TGTGCCAGCAGCTCTGCTGGAGATACGCAGTATTTT. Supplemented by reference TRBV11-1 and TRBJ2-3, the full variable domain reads EAEVAQSPRYKITEKSQAVAFWCDPISGHATLYWYRQILGQGPELLVQFQDESVVDDSQLPKDRFSAERLKGVDSTLKIQPAELGDSAMYLCASSSAGDTQYFGPGTRLTVL.

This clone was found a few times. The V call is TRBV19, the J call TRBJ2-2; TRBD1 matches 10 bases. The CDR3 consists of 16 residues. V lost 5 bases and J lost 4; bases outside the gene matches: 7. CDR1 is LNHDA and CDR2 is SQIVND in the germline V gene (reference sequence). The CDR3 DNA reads TGTGCCAGTAGTCCGCGACAGGGGGCGGGCACCGGGGAGCTGTTTTTT. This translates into CASSPRQGAGTGELFF. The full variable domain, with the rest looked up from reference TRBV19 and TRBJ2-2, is DGGITQSPKYLFRKEGQNVTLSCEQNLNHDAMYWYRQDPGQGLRLIYYSQIVNDFQKGDIAEGYSVSREKKESFPLTVTSAQKNPTAFYLCASSPRQGAGTGELFFGEGSRLTVL.

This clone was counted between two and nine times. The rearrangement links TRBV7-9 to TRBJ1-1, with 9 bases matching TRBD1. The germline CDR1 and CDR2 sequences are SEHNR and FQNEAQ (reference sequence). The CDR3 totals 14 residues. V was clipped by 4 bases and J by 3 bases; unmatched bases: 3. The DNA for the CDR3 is TGTGCCAGCAGCTGGGGACAGGGAGACACTGAAGCTTTCTTT. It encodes CASSWGQGDTEAFF.

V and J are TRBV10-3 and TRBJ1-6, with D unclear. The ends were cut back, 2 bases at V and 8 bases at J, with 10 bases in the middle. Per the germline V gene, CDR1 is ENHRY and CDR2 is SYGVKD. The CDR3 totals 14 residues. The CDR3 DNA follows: TGTGCCATCAGTGAGAGGTCCACGGATTCACCCCTCCACTTT. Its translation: CAISERSTDSPLHF.

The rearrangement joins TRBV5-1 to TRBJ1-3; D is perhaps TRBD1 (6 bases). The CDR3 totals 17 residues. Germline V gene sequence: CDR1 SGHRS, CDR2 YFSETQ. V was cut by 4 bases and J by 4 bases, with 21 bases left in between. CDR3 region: CASSQATGSQGGNTIYF. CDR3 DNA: TGCGCCAGCAGCCAAGCAACAGGGAGCCAAGGAGGAAACACCATATATTTT.

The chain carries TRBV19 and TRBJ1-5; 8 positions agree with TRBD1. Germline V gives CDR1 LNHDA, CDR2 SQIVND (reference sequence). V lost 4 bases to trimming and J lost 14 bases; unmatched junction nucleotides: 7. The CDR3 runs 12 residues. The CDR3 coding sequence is TGTGCCAGTAGTAGAGACAGGGGTGGAAAGCATTTT. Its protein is CASSRDRGGKHF.

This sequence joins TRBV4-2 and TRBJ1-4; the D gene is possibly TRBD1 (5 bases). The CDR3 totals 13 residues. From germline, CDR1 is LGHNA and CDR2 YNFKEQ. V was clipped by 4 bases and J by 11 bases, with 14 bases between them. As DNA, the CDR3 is TGTGCCAGCAGCCCGTTTGGGGGAAGGAAACTGTTTTTT. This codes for CASSPFGGRKLFF.

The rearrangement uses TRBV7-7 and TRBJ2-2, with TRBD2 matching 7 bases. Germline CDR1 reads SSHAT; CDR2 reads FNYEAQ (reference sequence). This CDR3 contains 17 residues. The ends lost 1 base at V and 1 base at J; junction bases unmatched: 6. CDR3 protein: CASSLVAASGNTGELFF. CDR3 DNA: TGTGCCAGCAGCTTAGTCGCGGCTAGCGGGAACACCGGGGAGCTGTTTTTT.

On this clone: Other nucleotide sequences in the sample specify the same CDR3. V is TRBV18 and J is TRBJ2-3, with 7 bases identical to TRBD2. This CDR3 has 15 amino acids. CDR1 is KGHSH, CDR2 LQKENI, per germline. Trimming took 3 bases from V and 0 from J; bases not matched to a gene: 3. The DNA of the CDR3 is TGTGCCAGCTCACCCCTAGCGGCTAGCACAGATACGCAGTATTTT. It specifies CASSPLAASTDTQYF.

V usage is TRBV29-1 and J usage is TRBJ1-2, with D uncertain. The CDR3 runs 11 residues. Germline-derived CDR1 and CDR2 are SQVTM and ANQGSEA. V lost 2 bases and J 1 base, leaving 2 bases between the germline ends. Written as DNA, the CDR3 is TGCAGCGTTGAATATAACTATGGCTACACCTTC. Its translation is CSVEYNYGYTF.

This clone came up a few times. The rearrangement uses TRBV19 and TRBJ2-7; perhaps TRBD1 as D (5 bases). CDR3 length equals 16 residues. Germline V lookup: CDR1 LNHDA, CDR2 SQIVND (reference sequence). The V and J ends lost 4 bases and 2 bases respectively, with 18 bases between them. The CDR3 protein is CASSRRHDSLTYEQYF. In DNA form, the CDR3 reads TGTGCCAGTAGTAGACGTCACGACAGCCTGACCTACGAGCAGTACTTC.

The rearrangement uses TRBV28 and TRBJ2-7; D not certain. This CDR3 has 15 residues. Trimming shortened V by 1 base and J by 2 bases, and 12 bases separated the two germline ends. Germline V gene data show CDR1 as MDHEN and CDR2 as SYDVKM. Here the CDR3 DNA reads TGTGCCAGCAGTTTATCTGGAGTTCCCCCCTACGAGCAGTACTTC. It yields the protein CASSLSGVPPYEQYF.

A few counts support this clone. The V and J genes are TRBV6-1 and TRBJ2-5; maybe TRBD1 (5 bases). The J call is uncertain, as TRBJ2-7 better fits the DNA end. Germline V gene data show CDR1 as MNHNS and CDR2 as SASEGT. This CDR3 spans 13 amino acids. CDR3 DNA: TGTGCCAGCAGTGTCTCGGACAACTACGAGCAGTACTTC. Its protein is CASSVSDNYEQYF.

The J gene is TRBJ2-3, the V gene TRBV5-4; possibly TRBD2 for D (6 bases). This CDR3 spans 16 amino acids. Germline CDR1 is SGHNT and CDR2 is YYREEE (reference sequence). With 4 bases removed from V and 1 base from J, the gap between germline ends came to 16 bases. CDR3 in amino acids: CASSPPGTSRTDTQYF. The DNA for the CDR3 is TGTGCCAGCAGCCCCCCCGGGACTTCACGCACAGATACGCAGTATTTT.

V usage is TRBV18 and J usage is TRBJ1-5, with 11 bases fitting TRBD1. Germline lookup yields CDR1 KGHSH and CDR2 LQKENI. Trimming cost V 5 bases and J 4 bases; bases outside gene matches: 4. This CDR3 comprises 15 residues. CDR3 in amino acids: CASSAGTGGNQPQHF. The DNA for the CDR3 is TGTGCCAGCTCAGCAGGGACAGGGGGGAATCAGCCCCAGCATTTT.

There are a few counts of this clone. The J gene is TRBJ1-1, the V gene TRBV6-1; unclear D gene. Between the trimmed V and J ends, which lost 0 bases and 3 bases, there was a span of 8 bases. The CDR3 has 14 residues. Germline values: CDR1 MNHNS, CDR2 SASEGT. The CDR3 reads CASSEAGFDTEAFF. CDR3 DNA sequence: TGTGCCAGCAGTGAAGCAGGGTTTGACACTGAAGCTTTCTTT.

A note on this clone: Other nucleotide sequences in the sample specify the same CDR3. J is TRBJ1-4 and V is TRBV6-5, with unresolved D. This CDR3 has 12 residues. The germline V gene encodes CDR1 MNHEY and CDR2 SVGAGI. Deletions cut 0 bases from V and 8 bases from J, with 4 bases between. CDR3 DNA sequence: TGTGCCAGCAGTTACTCAGGGGAAAAACTGTTTTTT. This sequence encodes CASSYSGEKLFF.

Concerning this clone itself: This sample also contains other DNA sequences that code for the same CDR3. CDR3 sequence: CASSRTGNTEAFF. CDR3 nucleotides: TGTGCCAGTAGTAGGACGGGTAACACTGAAGCTTTCTTT. The J gene is TRBJ1-1, the V gene TRBV19; D gene ambiguous. V lost 4 bases and J 2 bases, leaving 8 bases between the germline ends. The germline CDR1 and CDR2 sequences are LNHDA and SQIVND (reference sequence). The CDR3 totals 13 residues.

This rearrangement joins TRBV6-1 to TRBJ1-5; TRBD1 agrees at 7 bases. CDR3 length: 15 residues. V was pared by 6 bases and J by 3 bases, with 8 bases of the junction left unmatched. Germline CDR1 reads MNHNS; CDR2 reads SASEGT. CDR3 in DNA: TGTGCCAGCAGAAAGCCAACAGGGGACAATCAGCCCCAGCATTTT. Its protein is CASRKPTGDNQPQHF.

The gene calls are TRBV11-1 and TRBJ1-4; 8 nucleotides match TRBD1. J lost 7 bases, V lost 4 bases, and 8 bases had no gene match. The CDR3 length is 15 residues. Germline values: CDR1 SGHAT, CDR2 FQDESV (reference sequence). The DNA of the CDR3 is TGTGCCAGCAGCTCGGACAGGGATCAGGGTGAAAAACTGTTTTTT. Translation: CASSSDRDQGEKLFF.

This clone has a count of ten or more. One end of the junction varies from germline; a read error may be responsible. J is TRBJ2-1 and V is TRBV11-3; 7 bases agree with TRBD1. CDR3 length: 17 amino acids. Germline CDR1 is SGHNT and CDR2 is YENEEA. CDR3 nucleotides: TGTGCCAGCAGCCCTCTACCGGGACAGCTGCCCTATAATGAGCAGTTCTTC. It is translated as CASSPLPGQLPYNEQFF.

The CDR3 nucleotides read TGTGCCAGCAGCCCCGGGGGTTTTAGCAATCAGCCCCAGCATTTT. Its translation is CASSPGGFSNQPQHF. The rearrangement joins TRBV6-6 to TRBJ1-5, with a weak D call TRBD1 (5 bases). Trimming took 6 bases from V and 0 from J, leaving 12 bases between them. The CDR3 runs 15 residues. The germline V gene has CDR1 MNHNY and CDR2 SVGAGI (reference sequence).

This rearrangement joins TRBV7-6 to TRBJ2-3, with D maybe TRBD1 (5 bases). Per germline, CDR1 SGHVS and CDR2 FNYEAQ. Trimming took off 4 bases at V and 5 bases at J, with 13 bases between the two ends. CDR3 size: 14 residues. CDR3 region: CASSSRTQGDTQYF. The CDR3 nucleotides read TGTGCCAGCAGCTCCCGGACACAAGGAGATACGCAGTATTTT.

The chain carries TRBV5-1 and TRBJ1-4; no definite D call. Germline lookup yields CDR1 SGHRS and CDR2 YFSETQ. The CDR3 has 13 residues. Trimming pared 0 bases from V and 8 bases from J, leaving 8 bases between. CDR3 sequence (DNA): TGCGCCAGCAGCTTGGAGCCAGTCGAAAAACTGTTTTTT. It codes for CASSLEPVEKLFF.